This T cell receptor (beta chain) originates from a study of T cells in Graves' hyperthyroidism and ophthalmopathy. The study's findings and limits: Ophthalmopathy could be told apart from stable hyperthyroidism with a 13 V-J model.

This clonotype was seen at least ten times. The antigen remains undetermined. Germline assignment: CDR1 KGHSH and CDR2 LQKENI. V was pared by 2 bases and J by 5 bases, with 14 bases between. CDR3 length: 15 amino acids. RNA transcripts were the template for amplifying TCR beta CDR3 regions. TCR CDR3 underwent first-round RT-PCR with the HTBI primer set. TCRdb reprocessed the multiplex PCR reads via MiXCR and lists one record per CDR3 protein. This sample has under 350,000 distinct CDR3 sequences, with roughly 21% found just once. The receptor was derived from a woman in her fifties or sixties with Graves' hyperthyroidism. The gene calls are TRBV18 and TRBJ2-3; D tentatively fits TRBD1 or TRBD2 (6 bases each). What was sequenced was blood. CDR3 bases: TGTGCCAGCTCACCATACGAGGGGGGCGTAGATACGCAGTATTTT. This sequence encodes CASSPYEGGVDTQYF.